This T cell receptor beta chain came from a study of vaccination and CD4 T cells after COVID-19. Across the whole study: The convalescents were made up of six males and four females, two of whom were Hispanic. Across the group, participants received two doses of either BNT162b2 or mRNA-1273 vaccine.

The V gene end was trimmed by 6 bases and the J gene end by 3 bases; junction bases not matched to a gene: 11. This CDR3 region has 16 residues. Germline lookup yields CDR1 LNHDA and CDR2 SQIVND (reference sequence). On this clonotype itself: Its cognate antigen is unknown.

Cultured CD4+ T-cell DNA underwent Oncomine TCR Beta short-read sequencing. One entry per CDR3 protein results from TCRdb running MiXCR on the PCR reads. Here the sample spans about 15,000 distinct CDR3 sequences, more than 45% being singletons. The treatment denotes: 10-day PBMC culture with coronavirus spike peptide pools or control peptides (ViraFEST assay). Before TCRs were sequenced, ViraFEST expanded antigen-specific T cells with peptide pools. The chain is built from TRBV19 and TRBJ2-1; 7 bases agree with TRBD1. The clonotype comes from a human donor who had recovered from COVID-19. The sequenced material came from CD4+ T cells from blood, cultured in vitro. CDR3 in amino acids: CASRPGTALHYNEQFF. In DNA, the CDR3 is TGTGCCAGTAGACCGGGGACAGCCCTTCACTACAATGAGCAGTTCTTC.